The sequence of this TCR beta chain was determined in a study of T-cell memory formation after mild COVID-19. Study summary: TCR clusters showed largely donor specificity. Study-wide results and limits: While clones contracting from day 15 to 85 were balanced between CD4 and CD8, later expanders leaned CD4+.

Notes on this clonotype: Its antigen remains unknown.

TCRdb recomputed calls from the 5' RACE reads with MiXCR, one row per CDR3 protein. The data show 300,000 to 400,000 distinct CDR3 sequences, with under 15% seen just once and roughly a fifth held by the top ten. The sequence came from a man between 18 and 29 years old who had mild COVID-19 (a few samples of this study predate the infection). Cell type and time point are not known. Sequenced: PBMCs or a T cell subset sorted from them (not recorded which).

The CDR3 DNA reads as TGTGCCAGCAGCTTGGCCCAGTACTCCTACGAGCAGTACGTC. This gives the protein CASSLAQYSYEQYV. This rearrangement joins TRBV7-2 to TRBJ2-7; unclear D gene. In germline, CDR1 is SGHTA, CDR2 FQGNSA. V was pared by 3 bases and J by 0 bases, with 9 bases between. The CDR3 has 14 residues.